This T cell receptor (beta chain) was sequenced during a study of vaccination effects on CD4 cells after COVID-19. Study at large: Wells containing roughly 1.8 million PBMC each were cultured with about 9.4 IU/ml IL-2 and 7.5 to 10 ug/ml peptides.

For this clone: Its antigen is undetermined.

This CDR3 region has 17 residues. Germline V gene sequence: CDR1 SGHTA, CDR2 FQGNSA. Trimming pared 2 bases from V and 2 bases from J, leaving 16 bases between. When around 10 days of culture had elapsed, CD4+ T cells were isolated. Each person got two doses of an mRNA SARS-CoV-2 vaccine, BNT162b2 or mRNA-1273. Libraries were prepared by immunoSEQ multiplex PCR; TCRdb keeps only in-frame clonotypes and omits some of them. Altogether about 66,000 clones are present, roughly 80% being singletons, with the ten largest covering approximately 2.4%. General study findings and limits: Of the vaccine-induced clones from healthy vaccinees, merely 1 of 255 recognized common cold coronaviruses as well.

The starting material was CD4+ T cells from PBMCs cultured without peptide, obtained after COVID-19 vaccination. This sequence originates from a human donor who received a COVID-19 vaccine. The chain has TRBV7-2 and TRBJ1-5; D uncertain. CDR3 protein: CASSLNSGSMGNQPQHF. Here the CDR3 DNA reads TGTGCCAGCAGCTTAAATTCGGGTTCGATGGGCAATCAGCCCCAGCATTTT.